The T cell receptor (beta chain) described here comes from a study of T cells in Graves' hyperthyroidism and ophthalmopathy. Overall study context: Before treatment of any kind, peripheral blood was taken at initial diagnosis.

Blood was drawn at first hyperthyroidism diagnosis, before any ophthalmopathy symptoms. Germline V gives CDR1 SGHTA, CDR2 FQGNSA. The V and J ends lost 5 bases and 9 bases respectively, with 14 bases between them. The CDR3 runs 13 residues. It was RNA transcripts that yielded the amplified TCR beta CDR3 regions. Researchers ran a first-round RT-PCR on the TCR CDR3 using the HTBI primer set. TCRdb analysed the multiplex PCR reads with MiXCR anew, one entry per CDR3 protein. This table holds under 450,000 distinct CDR3 sequences, about a sixth found once. The sample holds many counts of this clonotype. This TCR was sampled from a young woman with Graves' hyperthyroidism that later progressed to Graves' ophthalmopathy. This rearrangement joins TRBV7-2 to TRBJ2-1; D is uncertain. The sequencing sample was made of blood. The CDR3 DNA follows: TGTGCCAGCAGCGCGCGGCTTCCCCCTGAGCAGTTCTTC. Translation: CASSARLPPEQFF.